This TCR beta chain was documented in a study of T cells expressing NK-cell markers. TCRdb reprocessed the 5' RACE reads, with one entry per CDR3 protein and no DNA. This repertoire comprises about 370,000 distinct CDR3 sequences; its ten largest clones make up around 10%. Germline CDR1 is KGHDR and CDR2 is SFDVKD. The CDR3 is 17 residues long. Sequenced: blood T cells: a sorted CD56 or NKG2C T cell subset, CD4+ or CD8+ T cells, or bulk PBMC T cells (not recorded which). The source is a woman aged 45-59 years in good health. The chain combines TRBV24-1 with TRBJ2-5; TCRdb designates TRBD1, a call that cannot be tested without DNA. CDR3 amino acids: CATSDQGGTGRTETQYF.